This entry is about one TCR beta chain. What it binds is not known. Before the COVID-19 pandemic, during about 2011-2019, CD4+ T cells were taken from unexposed donors. Cryopreserved PBMCs were CD4-enriched, then split into naive and memory cells. The data were taken from a study of CD4 T cells in relation to SARS-CoV-2 and coronaviruses. The study, taken as a whole, reports: The cross-reactivity analysis covered only spike protein, not other viral proteins. The assay detects memory recall responses, not culture-primed primary responses. Crossreactive clones expanded significantly less to SARS-CoV-2 than monoreactive clones.

Germline-derived CDR1 and CDR2 are MDHEN and SYDVKM. V was pared by 2 bases and J by 1 base, with 5 bases between. The CDR3 runs 13 residues. Profiling relied on immunoSEQ multiplex PCR, and the TCRdb table lists in-frame clones only, not all of them. The profile shows about 68,000 clones, approximately 95% of them singletons. The TCR was taken from a human donor in good health. Sequencing was carried out using naive CD4+ T cells from PBMCs. This sample's subset: naive CD4+ T cells isolated by negative enrichment. V is TRBV28 and J is TRBJ1-1; D gene ambiguous. The CDR3 sequence is CASSLRWNTEAFF. In DNA, the CDR3 is TGTGCCAGCAGTTTACGGTGGAACACTGAAGCTTTCTTT.